The clone carrying this T cell receptor (beta chain) was counted between two and nine times. Time point: patch test 3, about 24 weeks after DPC sensitization. Stated treatment: therapeutic diphenylcyclopropenone sensitization with weekly scalp DPC. The CDR3 has 15 amino acids. The J segment lost 2 bases and the V segment lost 6 bases, leaving 8 bases of the junction unmatched. CDR1 is ENHRY, CDR2 SYGVKD, per germline. This entry is derived from a study of human T cells and chemical hapten exposure. TCRdb analysed the RACE reads with MiXCR anew, one entry per CDR3 protein. This sample has around 200,000 distinct CDR3 sequences, with about 25% found just once.

This receptor was obtained from a woman between 40 and 55 years old with alopecia areata. Some clones in this sample may be carry-over from other donors' samples. The gene calls are TRBV10-3 and TRBJ2-3, with 7 bases identical to TRBD2. The specimen comprised whole blood, sampled in connection with sensitization to the hapten diphenylcyclopropenone (DPC). Written as DNA, the CDR3 is TGTGCCATCAGAAAGGGCGGGGGATTCACAGATACGCAGTATTTT. Its protein product is CAIRKGGGFTDTQYF.